This T cell receptor (beta chain) was recorded in a study of T-cell memory formation after mild COVID-19. On the study more broadly: TCR clusters largely stayed donor specific. Study-wide findings and caveats: A second wave of clones peaked on day 37, and their SARS-CoV-2 specificity went unconfirmed. Pre-infection memory showed some responding clones, and this suggested that cross-reactive memory joined.

This clonotype has a count of ten or more. Its antigen is still unknown. A single record per CDR3 protein comes from TCRdb applying MiXCR to the 5' RACE reads. The sample carries under 250,000 distinct CDR3 sequences, approximately 10% recorded once. The V and J ends lost 5 bases and 6 bases respectively, with 17 bases between them. The CDR3 consists of 14 residues. Germline assignment: CDR1 SGHTA and CDR2 FQGNSA. This TCR derives from a young man who had mild COVID-19 (a few samples of this study predate the infection). Cell type and time point are not known. The chain joins TRBV7-2 to TRBJ2-7; D uncertain. Sequences were obtained from PBMCs or a T cell subset sorted from them (not recorded which). Here the CDR3 reads CASSATQERFEQYV. Here the CDR3 DNA reads TGTGCCAGCAGCGCAACCCAGGAGAGGTTCGAGCAGTACGTC.